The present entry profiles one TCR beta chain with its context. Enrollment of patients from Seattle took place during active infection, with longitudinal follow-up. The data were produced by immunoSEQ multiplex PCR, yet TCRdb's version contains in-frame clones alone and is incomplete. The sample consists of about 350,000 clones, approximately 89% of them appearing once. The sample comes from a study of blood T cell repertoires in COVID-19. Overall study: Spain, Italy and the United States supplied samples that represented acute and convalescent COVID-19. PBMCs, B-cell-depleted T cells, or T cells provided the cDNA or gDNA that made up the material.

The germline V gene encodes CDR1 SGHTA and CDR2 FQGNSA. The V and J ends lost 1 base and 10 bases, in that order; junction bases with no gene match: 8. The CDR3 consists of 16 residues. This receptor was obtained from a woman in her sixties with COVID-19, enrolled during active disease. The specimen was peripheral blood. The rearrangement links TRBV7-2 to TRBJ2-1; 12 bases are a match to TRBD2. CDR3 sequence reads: CASSLGSLAGGEEQFF. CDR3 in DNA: TGTGCCAGCAGCTTAGGTTCGCTAGCGGGGGGGGAGGAGCAGTTCTTC. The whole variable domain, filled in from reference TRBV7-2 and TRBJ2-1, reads GAGVSQSPSNKVTEKGKDVELRCDPISGHTALYWYRQSLGQGLEFLIYFQGNSAPDKSGLPSDRFSAERTGGSVSTLTIQRTQQEDSAVYLCASSLGSLAGGEEQFFGPGTRLTVL.